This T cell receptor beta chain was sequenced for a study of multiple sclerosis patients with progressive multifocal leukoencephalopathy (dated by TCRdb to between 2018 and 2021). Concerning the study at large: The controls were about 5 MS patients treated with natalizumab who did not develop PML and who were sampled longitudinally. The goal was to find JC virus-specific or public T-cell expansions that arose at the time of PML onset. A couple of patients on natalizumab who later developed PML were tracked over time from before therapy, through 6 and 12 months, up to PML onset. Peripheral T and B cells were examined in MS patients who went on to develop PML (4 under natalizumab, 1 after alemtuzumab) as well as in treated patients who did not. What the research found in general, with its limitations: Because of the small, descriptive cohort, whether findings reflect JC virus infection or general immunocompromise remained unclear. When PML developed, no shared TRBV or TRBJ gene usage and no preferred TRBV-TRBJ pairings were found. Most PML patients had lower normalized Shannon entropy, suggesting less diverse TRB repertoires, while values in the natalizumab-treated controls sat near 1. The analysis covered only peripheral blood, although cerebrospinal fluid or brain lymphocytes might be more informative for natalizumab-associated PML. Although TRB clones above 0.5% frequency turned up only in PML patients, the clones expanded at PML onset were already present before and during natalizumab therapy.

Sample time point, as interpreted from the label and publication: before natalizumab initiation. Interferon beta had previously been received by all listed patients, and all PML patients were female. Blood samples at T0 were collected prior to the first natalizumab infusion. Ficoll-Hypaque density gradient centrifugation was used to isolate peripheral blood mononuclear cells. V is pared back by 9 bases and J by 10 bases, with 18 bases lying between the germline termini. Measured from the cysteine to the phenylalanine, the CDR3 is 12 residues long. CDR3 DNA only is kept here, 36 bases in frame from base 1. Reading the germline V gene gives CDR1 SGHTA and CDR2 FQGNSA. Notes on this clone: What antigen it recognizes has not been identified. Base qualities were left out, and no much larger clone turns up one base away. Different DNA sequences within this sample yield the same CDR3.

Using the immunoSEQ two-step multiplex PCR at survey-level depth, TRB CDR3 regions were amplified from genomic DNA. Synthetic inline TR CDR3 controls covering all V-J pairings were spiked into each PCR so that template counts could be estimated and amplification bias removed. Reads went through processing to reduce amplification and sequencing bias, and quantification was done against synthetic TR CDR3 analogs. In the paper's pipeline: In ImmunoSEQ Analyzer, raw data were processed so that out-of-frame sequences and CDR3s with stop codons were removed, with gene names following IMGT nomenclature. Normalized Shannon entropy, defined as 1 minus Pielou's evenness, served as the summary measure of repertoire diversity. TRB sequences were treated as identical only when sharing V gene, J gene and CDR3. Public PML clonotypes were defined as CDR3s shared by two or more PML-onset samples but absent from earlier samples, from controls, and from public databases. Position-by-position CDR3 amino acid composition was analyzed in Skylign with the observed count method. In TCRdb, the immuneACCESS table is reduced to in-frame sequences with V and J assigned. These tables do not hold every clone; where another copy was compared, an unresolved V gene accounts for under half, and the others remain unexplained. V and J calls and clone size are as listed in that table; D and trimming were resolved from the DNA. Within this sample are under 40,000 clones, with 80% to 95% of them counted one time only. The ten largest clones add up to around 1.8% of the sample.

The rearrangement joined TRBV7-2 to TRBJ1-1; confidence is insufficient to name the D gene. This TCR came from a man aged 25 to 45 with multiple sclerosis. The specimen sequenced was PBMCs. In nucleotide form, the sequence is TGTGCCAGTAGCCCCTCAGAGTCCGTAGCTTTCTTT. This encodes CASSPSESVAFF. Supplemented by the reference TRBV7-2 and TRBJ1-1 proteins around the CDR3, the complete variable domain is GAGVSQSPSNKVTEKGKDVELRCDPISGHTALYWYRQSLGQGLEFLIYFQGNSAPDKSGLPSDRFSAERTGGSVSTLTIQRTQQEDSAVYLCASSPSESVAFFGQGTRLTVV.